The T cell receptor (beta chain) under discussion was sequenced for a study of beta chain features in type 1 diabetes. Study conclusions and caveats: VDJ junctions from patients with type 1 diabetes contained fewer insertions and more deletions. Naive, central memory and regulatory TCRB repertoires appeared more similar among patients than healthy donors.

About this clone: Its antigen remains unknown.

V was trimmed by 1 base and J by 6 bases, leaving 10 bases between them. There are 14 residues in the CDR3. Germline CDR1 is LNHNV and CDR2 is YYDKDF (reference sequence). CD4+ naive, central memory, regulatory and stem cell-like memory cells were sorted via CD45RO/CCR7/CD25/CD127/CD95/CD27. Expressed TCRB transcripts were sequenced because the isolated RNA had all been reverse transcribed beforehand. The repertoire was sequenced with immunoSEQ multiplex PCR; TCRdb's copy has only in-frame clones and lacks some. Of a few hundred thousand clones listed, less than 35% are singletons. The origin of this receptor is a man aged 30-40 years in good health. V and J are TRBV15 and TRBJ2-1; D is possibly TRBD2 (7 bases). Sequences were obtained from central memory CD4+ T cells from blood. Here the CDR3 DNA reads TGTGCCACCAGCAGAGCGGGGGGCGTCAATGAGCAGTTCTTC. This gives the protein CATSRAGGVNEQFF.